These 20 T cell receptor beta chains were sequenced from one sample in a study of cytomegalovirus exposure and HLA in healthy donors. A multiplex PCR was run with 60 Vbeta primers and 13 Jbeta primers. The data were produced by immunoSEQ multiplex PCR, yet TCRdb's version contains in-frame clones alone and is incomplete. The table shows roughly 200,000 clones, with 79% occurring only once. The sequenced sample was PBMCs. These receptors originate from a woman aged 40 to 50 in good health and CMV-seronegative.

The chain uses TRBV5-4 and TRBJ1-3, with D perhaps TRBD1 (5 bases). V was shortened by 2 bases and J by 0 bases, with 12 bases between the two germline ends. CDR1 is SGHNT and CDR2 is YYREEE in the germline V gene (reference sequence). This CDR3 is built from 16 residues. The CDR3 here is CASSLFTGNSGNTIYF. The CDR3 nucleotides read TGTGCCAGCAGCTTATTTACAGGAAACTCTGGAAACACCATATATTTT.

V and J are TRBV12-1 and TRBJ2-7; no check of the table's D call, TRBD1, against the DNA was made. TRBV12-1 is shown as a pseudogene. The CDR3 spans 15 residues. The CDR3 here is CASSLGTGVFYEQYF. The CDR3 DNA is TGTGCCAGCAGCCTAGGGACAGGGGTATTCTACGAGCAGTACTTC.

The chain carries TRBV19 and TRBJ1-1, with TRBD1 matching over 7 bases. Germline CDR1 reads LNHDA; CDR2 reads SQIVND (reference sequence). The CDR3 has 15 residues. V trimming: 5 bases; J trimming: 4 bases; junction bases outside the gene matches: 10. CDR3 region: CASSPLRGRATEAFF. Here the CDR3 DNA reads TGTGCCAGTAGTCCACTTAGGGGGCGGGCCACTGAAGCTTTCTTT.

This chain connects TRBV5-6 to TRBJ2-7, with TRBD2 matching over 7 bases. The CDR3 contains 16 residues. Trimming at V came to 4 bases and at J to 0 bases, leaving 10 bases not matched to a gene. Germline CDR1 SGHDT, CDR2 YYEEEE. CDR3 nucleotide sequence: TGTGCCAGCAGCCCGGGGGGTAGCGGGTACTCCTACGAGCAGTACTTC. This translates into CASSPGGSGYSYEQYF.

This clone occurred once. In DNA, the CDR3 is TGTGCCAGCAGCTTAGGGACAGGGGCCTACGAGCAGTACTTC. The encoded protein is CASSLGTGAYEQYF. V usage is TRBV11-2 and J usage is TRBJ2-7; 9 bases fit TRBD1. CDR3 length: 14 amino acids. Trimming took 1 base from V and 2 from J; bases not matched to a gene: 0. Per germline, CDR1 SGHAT and CDR2 FQNNGV.

V is TRBV4-1 and J is TRBJ2-1; 8 positions match TRBD1. Germline trimming cut 1 base from V and 7 bases from J; bases unmatched to any gene: 6. The germline gives CDR1 MGHRA, CDR2 YSYEKL. The CDR3 covers 15 residues. The CDR3 nucleotides read TGCGCCAGCAGCCAAGGGCAGGGGGCGCAAAATGAGCAGTTCTTC. Translating it yields CASSQGQGAQNEQFF.

The chain couples TRBV9 to TRBJ2-3; the D is unclear. The CDR3 extends over 14 amino acids. The germline V gene has CDR1 SGDLS and CDR2 YYNGEE. The germline V and J ends were trimmed by 1 base and 7 bases, with 13 bases remaining between them. CDR3 protein: CASSVTARPNTQYF. As DNA, the CDR3 is TGTGCCAGCAGCGTAACAGCTCGGCCTAATACGCAGTATTTT. Combining the CDR3 with reference TRBV9 and TRBJ2-3 gives the whole variable domain DSGVTQTPKHLITATGQRVTLRCSPRSGDLSVYWYQQSLDQGLQFLIQYYNGEERAKGNILERFSAQQFPDLHSELNLSSLELGDSALYFCASSVTARPNTQYFGPGTRLTVL.

The genes are TRBV30 and TRBJ2-5; possibly TRBD2 for D (5 bases). Germline values: CDR1 GTSNPN, CDR2 SVGIG (reference sequence). This CDR3 is 14 amino acids long. Trimming shortened V by 2 bases and J by 2 bases, and 12 bases separated the two germline ends. The CDR3 nucleotides are TGTGCCTGGAGTAGGTTCTCGGGGCAAGAGACCCAGTACTTC. Translated, it gives CAWSRFSGQETQYF.

This clone was counted ten times or more. This chain joins TRBV9 and TRBJ1-1; possible D gene TRBD1, 5 bases. The CDR3 has 14 amino acids. CDR1 is SGDLS and CDR2 is YYNGEE in the germline V gene. Trimming took 0 bases from V and 1 from J, leaving 7 bases between them. The CDR3 loop reads CASSVGTGNTEAFF. The CDR3 DNA follows: TGTGCCAGCAGCGTAGGAACAGGGAACACTGAAGCTTTCTTT. The full variable domain, its missing parts supplied by reference TRBV9 and TRBJ1-1, is DSGVTQTPKHLITATGQRVTLRCSPRSGDLSVYWYQQSLDQGLQFLIQYYNGEERAKGNILERFSAQQFPDLHSELNLSSLELGDSALYFCASSVGTGNTEAFFGQGTRLTVV.

A single count supports this clone. The junction departs from germline at one end; a sequencing error may be responsible. The chain links TRBV20-1 to TRBJ1-1, with 10 bases that match TRBD1. CDR3 size: 11 residues. Per the germline V gene, CDR1 is DFQATT and CDR2 is SNEGSKA (reference sequence). CDR3 amino acids: CSADRGPSPCF. CDR3 in DNA: TGCAGTGCCGACAGGGGGCCCTCACCTTGCTTT.

The V and J genes are TRBV2 and TRBJ1-2; tentatively, D is TRBD1 (6 bases). Germline CDR1 is SNHLY and CDR2 is FYNNEI. V dropped 3 bases and J dropped 4 bases, with 15 bases sitting between them. This CDR3 has 15 amino acids. CDR3 in amino acids: CASSDQSAGVYGYTF. CDR3 coding DNA: TGTGCCAGCAGTGATCAATCGGCAGGGGTCTATGGCTACACCTTC.

The V call is TRBV19, the J call TRBJ1-6; 7 nucleotides align to TRBD1. Per the germline V gene, CDR1 is LNHDA and CDR2 is SQIVND (reference sequence). CDR3 size: 13 residues. Trimming at V came to 8 bases and at J to 7 bases, leaving 5 bases not matched to a gene. DNA of the CDR3: TGTGCCAGTTGGGACAGAGGGAATTCACCCCTCCACTTT. Protein sequence: CASWDRGNSPLHF.

V and J are TRBV4-3 and TRBJ2-3; 7 nucleotides line up with TRBD2. V was clipped by 1 base and J by 5 bases; unmatched bases: 12. Germline V gene lookup returns CDR1 LGHNA and CDR2 YSLEER. This CDR3 has 17 residues. The CDR3 sequence is CASSQGMGLGGRDTQYF. CDR3 bases: TGCGCCAGCAGCCAAGGGATGGGCCTTGGCGGGAGAGATACGCAGTATTTT.

The chain uses TRBV25-1 and TRBJ1-1; D is ambiguous. This CDR3 is 11 amino acids long. Germline CDR1 reads MGHDK; CDR2 reads SYGVNS. Trimming stripped 4 bases from V and 8 bases from J, with 8 bases between. This CDR3 is CASSGFAEAFF. The CDR3 DNA reads TGTGCCAGCAGTGGATTCGCGGAAGCTTTCTTT.

The gene calls are TRBV7-2 and TRBJ2-5; TRBD1 agrees at 8 bases. The CDR3 runs to 14 residues. Germline lookup yields CDR1 SGHTA and CDR2 FQGNSA. Trimming cost V 3 bases and J 3 bases; bases outside gene matches: 3. The CDR3: CASSFDRGEETQYF. As DNA, the CDR3 is TGTGCCAGCAGCTTCGACAGGGGAGAAGAGACCCAGTACTTC.

The chain carries TRBV13 and TRBJ1-2; possibly TRBD1 for D (5 bases). The V and J ends lost 2 bases and 0 bases respectively, with 13 bases between them. The CDR3 is 16 residues long. CDR1 and CDR2 from the germline V gene are PRHDT and FYEKMQ (reference sequence). The CDR3 bases are TGTGCCAGCAGCTTAATGACAGCGCTAGCTAACTATGGCTACACCTTC. It yields the protein CASSLMTALANYGYTF.

This clone was observed a single time. This sequence joins TRBV19 and TRBJ2-5; D ambiguous. Germline CDR1 is LNHDA and CDR2 is SQIVND (reference sequence). Trimming cost V 3 bases and J 4 bases, with 9 bases left between them. There are 13 residues in the CDR3. This CDR3 reads CASSIRNRETQYF. CDR3 nucleotides: TGTGCCAGTAGTATTCGCAATAGAGAGACCCAGTACTTC.

The chain uses TRBV6-5 and TRBJ1-3; D call uncertain. Trimming stripped 6 bases from V and 0 bases from J, with 12 bases between. CDR3 length: 15 amino acids. Germline CDR1 reads MNHEY; CDR2 reads SVGAGI. CDR3 in amino acids: CASSVAGDSGNTIYF. In DNA form, the CDR3 reads TGTGCCAGCAGCGTCGCGGGAGACTCTGGAAACACCATATATTTT.

V and J are TRBV28 and TRBJ2-7, with D tentatively TRBD2 (5 bases). Trimming removed 7 bases at V and 4 bases at J, with 11 bases between. CDR3 length: 12 residues. The germline gives CDR1 MDHEN, CDR2 SYDVKM. CDR3 loop: CASKAEPYEQYF. The CDR3 DNA reads as TGTGCCAGCAAAGCGGAACCATACGAGCAGTACTTC.

The J gene is TRBJ2-3, the V gene TRBV6-5; D is perhaps TRBD2 (5 bases). There are 15 residues in the CDR3. In germline, CDR1 is MNHEY, CDR2 SVGAGI. Trimming took off 2 bases at V and 2 bases at J, with 11 bases between the two ends. CDR3 sequence reads: CASSYEGEYTDTQYF. The CDR3 DNA sequence: TGTGCCAGCAGTTACGAGGGAGAATACACAGATACGCAGTATTTT.